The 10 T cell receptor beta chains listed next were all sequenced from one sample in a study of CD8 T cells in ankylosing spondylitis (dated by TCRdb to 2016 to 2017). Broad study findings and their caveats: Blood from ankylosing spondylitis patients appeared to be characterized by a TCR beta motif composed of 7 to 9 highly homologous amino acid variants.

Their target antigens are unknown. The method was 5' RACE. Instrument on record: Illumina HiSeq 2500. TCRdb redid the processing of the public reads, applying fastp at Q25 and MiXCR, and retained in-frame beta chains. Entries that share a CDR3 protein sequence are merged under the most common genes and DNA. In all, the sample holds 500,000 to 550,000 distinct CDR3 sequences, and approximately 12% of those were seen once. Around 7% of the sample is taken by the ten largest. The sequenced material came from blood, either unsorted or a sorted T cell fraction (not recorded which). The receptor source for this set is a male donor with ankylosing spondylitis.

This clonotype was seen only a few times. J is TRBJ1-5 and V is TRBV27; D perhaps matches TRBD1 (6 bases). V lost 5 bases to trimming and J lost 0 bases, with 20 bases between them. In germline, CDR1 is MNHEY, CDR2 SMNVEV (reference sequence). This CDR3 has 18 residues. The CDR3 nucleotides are TGTGCCAGCAGTCCCCGAGGGGGGGCGAAATATAGCAATCAGCCCCAGCATTTT. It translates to CASSPRGGAKYSNQPQHF.

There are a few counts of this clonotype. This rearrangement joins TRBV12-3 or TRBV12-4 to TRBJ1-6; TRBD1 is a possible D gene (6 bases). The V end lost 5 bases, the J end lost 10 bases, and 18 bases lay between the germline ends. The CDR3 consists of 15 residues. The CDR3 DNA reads TGTGCCAGCAGTGCCATAACAGGGTTGTCGTCACCCCTCCACTTT. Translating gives CASSAITGLSSPLHF.

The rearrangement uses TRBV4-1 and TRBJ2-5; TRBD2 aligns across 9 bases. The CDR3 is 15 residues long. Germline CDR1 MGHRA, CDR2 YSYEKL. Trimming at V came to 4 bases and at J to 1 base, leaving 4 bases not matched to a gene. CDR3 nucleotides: TGCGCCAGCAGCCGATCGACTAGCGGCCAAGAGACCCAGTACTTC. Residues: CASSRSTSGQETQYF.

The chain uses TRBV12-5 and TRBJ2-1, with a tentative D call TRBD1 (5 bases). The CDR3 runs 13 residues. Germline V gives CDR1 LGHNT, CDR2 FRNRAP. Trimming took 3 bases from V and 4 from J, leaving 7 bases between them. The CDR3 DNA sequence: TGTGCTAGTGGTTTCTCAGGGTACAATGAGCAGTTCTTC. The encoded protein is CASGFSGYNEQFF.

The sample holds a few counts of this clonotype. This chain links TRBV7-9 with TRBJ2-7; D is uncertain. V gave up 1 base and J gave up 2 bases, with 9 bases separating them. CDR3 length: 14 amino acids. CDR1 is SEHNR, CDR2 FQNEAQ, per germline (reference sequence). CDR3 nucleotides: TGTGCCAGCAGCTTAGTGGGCGGTCCCTACGAGCAGTACTTC. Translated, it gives CASSLVGGPYEQYF.

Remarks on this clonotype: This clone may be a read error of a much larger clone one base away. DNA for the CDR3: TGTGCCATCAGTGTGGACAGGGGGAACACTGAAGCTTTCTTT. Amino acid sequence: CAISVDRGNTEAFF. V is TRBV10-3 and J is TRBJ1-1, with TRBD1 matching over 9 bases. Germline CDR1 ENHRY, CDR2 SYGVKD. J lost 1 base, V lost 4 bases, and 1 base had no gene match. CDR3 length: 14 residues.

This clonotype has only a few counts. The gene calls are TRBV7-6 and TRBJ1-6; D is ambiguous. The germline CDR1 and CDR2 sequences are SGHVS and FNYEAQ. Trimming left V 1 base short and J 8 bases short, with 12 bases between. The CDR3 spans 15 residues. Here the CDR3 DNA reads TGTGCCAGCAGCTTAGACCCGGGGAAGGATTCACCCCTCCACTTT. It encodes CASSLDPGKDSPLHF. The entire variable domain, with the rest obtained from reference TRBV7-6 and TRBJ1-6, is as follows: GAGVSQSPRYKVTKRGQDVALRCDPISGHVSLYWYRQALGQGPEFLTYFNYEAQQDKSGLPNDRFSAERPEGSISTLTIQRTEQRDSAMYRCASSLDPGKDSPLHFGNGTRLTVT.

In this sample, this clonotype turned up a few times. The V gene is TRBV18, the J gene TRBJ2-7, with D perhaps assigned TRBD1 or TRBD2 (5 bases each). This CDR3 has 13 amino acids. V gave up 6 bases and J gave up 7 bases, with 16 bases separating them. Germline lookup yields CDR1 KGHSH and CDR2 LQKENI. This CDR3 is CASSPDDGGEQYV. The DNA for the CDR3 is TGTGCCAGCTCCCCAGACGATGGGGGTGAGCAGTACGTC.

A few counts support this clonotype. The CDR3 DNA reads as TGTGCCAGTAGTATAGAATGGGGCAAAAACATTCAGTACTTC. It encodes CASSIEWGKNIQYF. J is TRBJ2-4 and V is TRBV19; D is ambiguous. This CDR3 has 14 amino acids. Trimming removed 0 bases at V and 3 bases at J, with 6 bases between. Germline CDR1 and CDR2: LNHDA and SQIVND (reference sequence).

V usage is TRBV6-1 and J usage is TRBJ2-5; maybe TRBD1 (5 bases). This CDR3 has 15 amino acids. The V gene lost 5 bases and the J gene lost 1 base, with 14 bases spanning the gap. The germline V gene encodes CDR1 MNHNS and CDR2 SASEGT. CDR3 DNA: TGTGCCAGCAGTAGGGTGCAGGGCGGCCAAGAGACCCAGTACTTC. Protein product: CASSRVQGGQETQYF.